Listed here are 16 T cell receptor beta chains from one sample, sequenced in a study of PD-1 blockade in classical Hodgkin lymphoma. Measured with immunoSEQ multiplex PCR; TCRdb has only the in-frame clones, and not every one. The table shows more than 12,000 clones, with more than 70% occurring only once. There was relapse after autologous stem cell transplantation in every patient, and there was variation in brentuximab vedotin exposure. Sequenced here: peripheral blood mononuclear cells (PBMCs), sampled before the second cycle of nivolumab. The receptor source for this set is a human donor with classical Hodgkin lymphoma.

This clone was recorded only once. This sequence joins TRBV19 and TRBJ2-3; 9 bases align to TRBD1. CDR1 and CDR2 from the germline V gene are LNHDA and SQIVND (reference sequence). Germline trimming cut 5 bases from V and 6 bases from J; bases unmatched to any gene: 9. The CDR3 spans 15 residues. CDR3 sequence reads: CASSLGTGPPDTQYF. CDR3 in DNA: TGTGCCAGTAGTTTGGGGACAGGGCCGCCGGATACGCAGTATTTT.

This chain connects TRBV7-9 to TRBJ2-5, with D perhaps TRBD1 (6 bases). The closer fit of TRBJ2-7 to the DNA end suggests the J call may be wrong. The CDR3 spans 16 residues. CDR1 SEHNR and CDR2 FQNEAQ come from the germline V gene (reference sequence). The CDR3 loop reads CASSLIRGSSPYEQYF. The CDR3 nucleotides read TGTGCCAGCAGCCTTATCAGGGGATCCTCACCCTACGAGCAGTACTTC.

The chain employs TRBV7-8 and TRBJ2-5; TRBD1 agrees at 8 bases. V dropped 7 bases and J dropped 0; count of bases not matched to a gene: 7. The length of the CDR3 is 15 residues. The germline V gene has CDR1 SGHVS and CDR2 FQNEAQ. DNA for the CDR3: TGTGCCAGCACTCGGACAGGGCCCTACCAAGAGACCCAGTACTTC. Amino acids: CASTRTGPYQETQYF.

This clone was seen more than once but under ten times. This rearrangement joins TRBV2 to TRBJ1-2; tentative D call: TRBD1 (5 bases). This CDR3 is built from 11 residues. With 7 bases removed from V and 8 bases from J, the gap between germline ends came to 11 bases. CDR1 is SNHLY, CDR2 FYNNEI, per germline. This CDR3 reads CASNGGLGYTF. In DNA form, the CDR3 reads TGTGCCAGCAATGGGGGTTTGGGCTACACCTTC.

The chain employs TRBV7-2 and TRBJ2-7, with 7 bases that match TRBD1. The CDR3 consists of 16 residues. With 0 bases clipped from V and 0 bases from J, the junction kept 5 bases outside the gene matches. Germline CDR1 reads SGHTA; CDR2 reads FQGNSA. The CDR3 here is CASSLARDSGSYEQYF. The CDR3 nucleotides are TGTGCCAGCAGCTTAGCAAGGGACAGCGGCTCCTACGAGCAGTACTTC.

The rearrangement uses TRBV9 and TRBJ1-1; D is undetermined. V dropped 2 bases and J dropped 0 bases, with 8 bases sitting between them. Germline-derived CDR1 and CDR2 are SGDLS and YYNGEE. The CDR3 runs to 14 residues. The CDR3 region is CASSVTQMNTEAFF. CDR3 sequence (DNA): TGTGCCAGCAGCGTTACACAAATGAACACTGAAGCTTTCTTT.

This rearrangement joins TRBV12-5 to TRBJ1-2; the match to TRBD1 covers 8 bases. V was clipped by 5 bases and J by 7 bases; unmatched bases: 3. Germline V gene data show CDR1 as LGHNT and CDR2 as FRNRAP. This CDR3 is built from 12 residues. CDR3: CASGPDRGGYTF. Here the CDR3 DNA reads TGTGCTAGTGGTCCCGACAGGGGTGGCTACACCTTC. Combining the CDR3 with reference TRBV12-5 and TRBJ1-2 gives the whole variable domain DARVTQTPRHKVTEMGQEVTMRCQPILGHNTVFWYRQTMMQGLELLAYFRNRAPLDDSGMPKDRFSAEMPDATLATLKIQPSEPRDSAVYFCASGPDRGGYTFGSGTRLTVV.

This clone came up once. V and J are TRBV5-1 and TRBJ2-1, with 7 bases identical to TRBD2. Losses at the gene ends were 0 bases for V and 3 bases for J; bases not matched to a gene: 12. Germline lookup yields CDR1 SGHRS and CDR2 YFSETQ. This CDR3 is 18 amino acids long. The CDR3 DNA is TGCGCCAGCAGCTTGGGGGCCCGGACGGGACTAAGCTACAATGAGCAGTTCTTC. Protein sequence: CASSLGARTGLSYNEQFF.

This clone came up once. This CDR3 is CASSTAGGGTFGQPQHF. The CDR3 nucleotides are TGTGCCAGCAGTACGGCAGGGGGCGGGACCTTCGGTCAGCCCCAGCATTTT. This chain joins TRBV28 and TRBJ1-5, with 8 bases fitting TRBD1. The CDR3 runs 17 residues. Trimming at V came to 5 bases and at J to 6 bases, leaving 15 bases not matched to a gene. Germline CDR1 is MDHEN and CDR2 is SYDVKM.

CDR3 bases: TGTGCCAGCAGTGAAACCCCCATGAACACTGAAGCTTTCTTT. Its protein is CASSETPMNTEAFF. This chain connects TRBV25-1 to TRBJ1-1; D uncertain. Trimming took off 2 bases at V and 0 bases at J, with 7 bases between the two ends. Germline V CDR1 and CDR2: MGHDK, SYGVNS. The CDR3 is 14 residues long.

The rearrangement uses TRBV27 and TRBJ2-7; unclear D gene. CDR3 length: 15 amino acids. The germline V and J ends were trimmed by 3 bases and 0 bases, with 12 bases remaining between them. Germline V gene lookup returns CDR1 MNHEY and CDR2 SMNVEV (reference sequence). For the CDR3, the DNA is TGTGCCAGCAGTTTGATCAGGACCGTCTCCTACGAGCAGTACTTC. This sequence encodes CASSLIRTVSYEQYF.

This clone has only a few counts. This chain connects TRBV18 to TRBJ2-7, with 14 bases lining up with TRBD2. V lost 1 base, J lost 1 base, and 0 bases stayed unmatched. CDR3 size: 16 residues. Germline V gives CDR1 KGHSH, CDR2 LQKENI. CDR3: CASSPRLAGGSYEQYF. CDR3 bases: TGTGCCAGCTCACCACGACTAGCGGGGGGGTCCTACGAGCAGTACTTC.

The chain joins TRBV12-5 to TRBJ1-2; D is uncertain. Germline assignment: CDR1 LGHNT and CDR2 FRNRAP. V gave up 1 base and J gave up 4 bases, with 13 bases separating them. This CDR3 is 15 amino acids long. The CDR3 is CASGLGVAPSYGYTF. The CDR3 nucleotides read TGTGCTAGTGGTTTGGGGGTCGCCCCCTCCTATGGCTACACCTTC.

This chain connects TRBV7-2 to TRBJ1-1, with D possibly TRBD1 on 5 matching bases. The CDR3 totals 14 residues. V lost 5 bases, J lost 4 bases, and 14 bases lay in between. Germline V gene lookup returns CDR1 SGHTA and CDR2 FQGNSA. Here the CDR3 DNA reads TGTGCCAGCAGCCGAGACGGCAGGGCCACTGAAGCTTTCTTT. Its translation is CASSRDGRATEAFF.

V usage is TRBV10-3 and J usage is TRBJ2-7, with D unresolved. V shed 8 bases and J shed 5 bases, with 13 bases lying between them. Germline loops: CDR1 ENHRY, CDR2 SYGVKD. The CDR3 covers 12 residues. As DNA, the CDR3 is TGTGCCATCCCGCCAGTACCCCACGAGCAGTACTTC. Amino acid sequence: CAIPPVPHEQYF.

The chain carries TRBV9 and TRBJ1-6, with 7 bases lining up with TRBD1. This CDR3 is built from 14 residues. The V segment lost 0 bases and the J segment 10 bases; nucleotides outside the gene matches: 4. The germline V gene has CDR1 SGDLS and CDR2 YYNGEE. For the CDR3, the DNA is TGTGCCAGCAGCGTAGCACAGGGGCGATCACCCCTCCACTTT. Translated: CASSVAQGRSPLHF.